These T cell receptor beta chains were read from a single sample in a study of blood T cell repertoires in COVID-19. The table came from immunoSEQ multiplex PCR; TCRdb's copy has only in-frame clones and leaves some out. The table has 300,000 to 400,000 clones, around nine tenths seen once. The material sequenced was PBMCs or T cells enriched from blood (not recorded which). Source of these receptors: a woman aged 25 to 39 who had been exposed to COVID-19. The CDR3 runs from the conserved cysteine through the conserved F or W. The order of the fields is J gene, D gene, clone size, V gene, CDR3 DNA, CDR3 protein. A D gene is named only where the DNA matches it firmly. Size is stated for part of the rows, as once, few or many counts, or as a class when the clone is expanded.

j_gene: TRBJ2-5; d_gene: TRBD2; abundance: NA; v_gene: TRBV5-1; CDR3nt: TGCGCCAGCAGCTTGGGAACTAGCGCAGAGACCCAGTACTTC; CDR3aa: CASSLGTSAETQYF
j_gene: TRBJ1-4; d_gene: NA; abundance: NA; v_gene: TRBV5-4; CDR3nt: TGTGCCAGCAGCTTGGCCGAGAATGAAAAACTGTTTTTT; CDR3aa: CASSLAENEKLFF
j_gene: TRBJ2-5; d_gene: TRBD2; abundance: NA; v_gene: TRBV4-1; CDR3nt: TGCGCCAGCAGCCAAGAAAGCGGGGGTTCTCAAAAGACCCAGTACTTC; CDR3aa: CASSQESGGSQKTQYF
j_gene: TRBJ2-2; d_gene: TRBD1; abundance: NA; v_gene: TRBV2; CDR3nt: TGTGCCAGCTTCGGGACAGCCGGGGAGCTGTTTTTT; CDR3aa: CASFGTAGELFF
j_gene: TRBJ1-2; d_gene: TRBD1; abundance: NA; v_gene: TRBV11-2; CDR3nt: TGTGCCAGCAGCTTCTACAGGGGGCCTGGCTATGGCTACACCTTC; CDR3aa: CASSFYRGPGYGYTF
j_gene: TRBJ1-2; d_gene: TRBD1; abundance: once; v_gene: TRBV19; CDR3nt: TGTGCCAGTAAAGCAGGGGGCGTAGGCTACACCTTC; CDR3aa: CASKAGGVGYTF
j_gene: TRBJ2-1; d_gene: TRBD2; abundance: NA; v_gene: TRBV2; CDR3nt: TGTGCCAGCACCTCGGGACTAGCGGGGCGGGATGAGCAGTTCTTC; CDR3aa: CASTSGLAGRDEQFF
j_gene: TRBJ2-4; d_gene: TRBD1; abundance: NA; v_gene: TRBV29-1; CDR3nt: TGCAGCGTACAGGGGGAGTTTGGCAAAAACATTCAGTACTTC; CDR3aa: CSVQGEFGKNIQYF
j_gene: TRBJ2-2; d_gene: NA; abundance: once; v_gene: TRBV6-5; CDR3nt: TGTGCCAGCAGCCACCGAGGGAGTCGGGCCGGGGAGCTGTTTTTT; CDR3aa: CASSHRGSRAGELFF
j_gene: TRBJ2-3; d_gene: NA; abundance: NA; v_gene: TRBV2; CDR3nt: TGTGCCAGCAGTGTGGTACCAGGGGGCACAGATACGCAGTATTTT; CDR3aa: CASSVVPGGTDTQYF
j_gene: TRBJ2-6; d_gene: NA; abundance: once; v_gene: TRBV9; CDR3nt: TGTGCCAGCACCAACCTCGGGAGCTCTGGGGCCAACGTCCTGACTTTC; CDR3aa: CASTNLGSSGANVLTF
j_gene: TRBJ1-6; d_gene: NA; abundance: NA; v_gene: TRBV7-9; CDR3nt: TGTGCCAGCAGGAGTGGGGGGGCCCATAATTCACCCCTCCACTTT; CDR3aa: CASRSGGAHNSPLHF
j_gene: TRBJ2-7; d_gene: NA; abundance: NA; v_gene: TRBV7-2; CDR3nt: TGTGCCAGCACAGGCACCAGCTACGAGCAGTACTTC; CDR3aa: CASTGTSYEQYF
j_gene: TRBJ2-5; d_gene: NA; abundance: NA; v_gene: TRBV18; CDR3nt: TGTGCCAGCTCACGGGGGCGCCAAGAGACCCAGTACTTC; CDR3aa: CASSRGRQETQYF
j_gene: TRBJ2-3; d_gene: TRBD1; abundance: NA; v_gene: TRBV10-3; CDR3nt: TGTGCCATCAGCTCCGGGACAGTTAGAGATACGCAGTATTTT; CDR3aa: CAISSGTVRDTQYF
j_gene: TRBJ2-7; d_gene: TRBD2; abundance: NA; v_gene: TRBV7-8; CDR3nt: TGTGCCAGCAGCTTAGGATGGACTAGCGGATTCTACGAGCAGTACTTC; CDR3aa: CASSLGWTSGFYEQYF
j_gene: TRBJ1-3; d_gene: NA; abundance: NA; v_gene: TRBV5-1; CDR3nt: TGCGCCAGCAGCCCCAGGGGAGCGGGAAACACCATATATTTT; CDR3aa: CASSPRGAGNTIYF
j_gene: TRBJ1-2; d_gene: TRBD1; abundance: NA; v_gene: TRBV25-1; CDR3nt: TGTGCCAGCAGTGGGAACAGGGGACAGGCTGGCTACACCTTC; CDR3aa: CASSGNRGQAGYTF
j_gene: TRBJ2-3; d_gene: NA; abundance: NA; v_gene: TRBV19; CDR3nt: TGTGCCAGTAGTATGAAGGGCCCGAGACTAAGCACAGATACGCAGTATTTT; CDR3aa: CASSMKGPRLSTDTQYF
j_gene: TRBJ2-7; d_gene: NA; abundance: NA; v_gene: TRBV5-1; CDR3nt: TGCGCCAGCAGCTTGGGAAGCCCGCGGGCTGGCAGCGAGCAGTACTTC; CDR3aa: CASSLGSPRAGSEQYF
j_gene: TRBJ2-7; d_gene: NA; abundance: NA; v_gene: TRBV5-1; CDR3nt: TGCGCCAGCAGCTTACTAGAATCGTACGAGCAGTACTTC; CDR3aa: CASSLLESYEQYF
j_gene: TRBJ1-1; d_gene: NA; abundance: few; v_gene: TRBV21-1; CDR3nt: TGTGCCAGCACCTTTGGGACACCGAACACTGAAGCTTTCTTT; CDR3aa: CASTFGTPNTEAFF
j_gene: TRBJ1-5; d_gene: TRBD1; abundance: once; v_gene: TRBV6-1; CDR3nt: TGTGCCAGCAGTGACGACAGGGGGGCCAATCAGCCCCAGCATTTT; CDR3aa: CASSDDRGANQPQHF
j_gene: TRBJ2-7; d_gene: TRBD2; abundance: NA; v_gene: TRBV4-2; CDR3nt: TGTGCCAGCAGCCAAGCGAAAGGGCCCTTAGCGGGGTTTAACGAGCAGTACTTC; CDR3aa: CASSQAKGPLAGFNEQYF
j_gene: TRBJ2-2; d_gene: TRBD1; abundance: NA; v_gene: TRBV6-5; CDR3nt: TGTGCCAGCAGCCGGACAGGGAGTACCGGGGAGCTGTTTTTT; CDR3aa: CASSRTGSTGELFF
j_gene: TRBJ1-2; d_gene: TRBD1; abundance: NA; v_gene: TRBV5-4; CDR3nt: TGTGCCAGCAGCTTGGTTGACAGGGGGCACGACGTTGGCTACACCTTC; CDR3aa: CASSLVDRGHDVGYTF
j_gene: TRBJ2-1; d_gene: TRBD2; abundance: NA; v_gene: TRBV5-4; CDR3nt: TGTGCCAGCAGCCCTAGCGGGGGGGCACATGAGCAGTTCTTC; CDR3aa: CASSPSGGAHEQFF
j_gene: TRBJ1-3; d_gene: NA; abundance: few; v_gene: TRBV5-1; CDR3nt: TGCGCCAGCAGCCTAAATACGGCCGGGGATGGAAACACCATATATTTT; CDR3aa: CASSLNTAGDGNTIYF
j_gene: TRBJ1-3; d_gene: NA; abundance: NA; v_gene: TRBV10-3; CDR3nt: TGTGCCATCAGTGCTCCCTCGATCCTACTAGCGGGAAACACCATATATTTT; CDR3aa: CAISAPSILLAGNTIYF
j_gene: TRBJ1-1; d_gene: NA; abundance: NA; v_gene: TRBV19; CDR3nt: TGTGCCAGTAGTTCAGTTCGGACAGCGTTATCGAACACTGAAGCTTTCTTT; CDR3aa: CASSSVRTALSNTEAFF
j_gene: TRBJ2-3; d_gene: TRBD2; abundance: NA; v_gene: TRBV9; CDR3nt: TGTGCCAGCAGCGTAGGAATAGCGGGGGGGGCAGATACGCAGTATTTT; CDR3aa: CASSVGIAGGADTQYF
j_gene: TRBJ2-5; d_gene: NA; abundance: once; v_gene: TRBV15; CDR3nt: TGTGCCACCAGCAGAGATCGGAGGGGTGAGACCCAGTACTTC; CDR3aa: CATSRDRRGETQYF
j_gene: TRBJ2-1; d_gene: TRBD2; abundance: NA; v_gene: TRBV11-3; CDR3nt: TGTGCCAGCAGCCTCCACAGCGGGGACAATGAGCAGTTCTTC; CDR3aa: CASSLHSGDNEQFF
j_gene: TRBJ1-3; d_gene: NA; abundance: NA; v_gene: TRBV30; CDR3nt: TGTGCCTCGAGGGCAGGGTCTGGAAACACCATATATTTT; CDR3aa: CASRAGSGNTIYF
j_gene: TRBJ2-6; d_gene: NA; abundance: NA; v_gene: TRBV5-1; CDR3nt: TGCGCCAGCAGCTTTGGTTCAGGGGGGAACTCTGGGGCCAACGTCCTGACTTTC; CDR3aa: CASSFGSGGNSGANVLTF
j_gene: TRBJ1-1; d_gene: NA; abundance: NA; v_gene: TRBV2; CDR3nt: TGTGCCAGCAGCTACCAGGGTACCCTTTCGGAAGCTTTCTTT; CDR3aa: CASSYQGTLSEAFF
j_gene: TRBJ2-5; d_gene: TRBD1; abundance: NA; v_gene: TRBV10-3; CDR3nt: TGTGCCATCAGCGAGGCGATGGAGGGGACAGGGGGTTTAGAGACCCAGTACTTC; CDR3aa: CAISEAMEGTGGLETQYF
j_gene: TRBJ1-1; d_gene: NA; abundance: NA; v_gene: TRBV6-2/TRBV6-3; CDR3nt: TGTGCCAGCAGTCAACCGGGACTGCCTTACAGAAGAGGTGAAGCTTTCTTT; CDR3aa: CASSQPGLPYRRGEAFF
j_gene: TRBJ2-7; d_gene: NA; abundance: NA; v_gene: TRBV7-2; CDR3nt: TGTGCCAGCAGCCCCAGGCACCTCTACGAGCAGTACTTC; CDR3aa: CASSPRHLYEQYF
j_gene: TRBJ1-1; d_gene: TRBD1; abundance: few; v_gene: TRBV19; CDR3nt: TGTGCCAGTAGCATTACTACAGGGGGTGGCACTGAAGCTTTCTTT; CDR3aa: CASSITTGGGTEAFF
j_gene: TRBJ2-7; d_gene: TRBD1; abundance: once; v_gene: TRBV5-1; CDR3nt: TGCGCCAGCAGCTTGGGACAGGGGAGTCGGTCTGGGGAGCAGTACTTC; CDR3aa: CASSLGQGSRSGEQYF
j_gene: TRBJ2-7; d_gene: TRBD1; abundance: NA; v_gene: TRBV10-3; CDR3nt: TGTGCCATCAGTACAGGACAGGGATCCTACGAGCAGTACTTC; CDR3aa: CAISTGQGSYEQYF
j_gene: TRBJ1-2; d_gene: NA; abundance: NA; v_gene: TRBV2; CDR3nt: TGTGCCAGCATGCAACAGAACCTCGATCTCTATGGCTACACCTTC; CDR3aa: CASMQQNLDLYGYTF
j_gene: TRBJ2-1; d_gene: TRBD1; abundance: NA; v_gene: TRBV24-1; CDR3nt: TGTGCCACCAGTTTAGGGACAGGGGGGCGGAATGAGCAGTTCTTC; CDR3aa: CATSLGTGGRNEQFF
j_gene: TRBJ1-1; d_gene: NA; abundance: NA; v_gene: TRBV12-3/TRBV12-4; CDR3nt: TGTGCCAGCAGTCAGAGCGGCCCTGAAGCTTTCTTT; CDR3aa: CASSQSGPEAFF
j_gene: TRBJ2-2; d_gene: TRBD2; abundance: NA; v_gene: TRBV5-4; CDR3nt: TGTGCCAGCAGCTTACTTGCGGGGGGGCCCGGGGAGCTGTTTTTT; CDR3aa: CASSLLAGGPGELFF
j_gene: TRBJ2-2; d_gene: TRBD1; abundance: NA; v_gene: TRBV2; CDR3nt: TGTGCCAGCAGGGACAGGAGGAACACCGGGGAGCTGTTTTTT; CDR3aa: CASRDRRNTGELFF
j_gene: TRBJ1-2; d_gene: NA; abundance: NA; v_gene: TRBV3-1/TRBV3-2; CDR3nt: TGTGCCAGCAGTCAGGGAGGGACCTATGGCTACACCTTC; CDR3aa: CASSQGGTYGYTF